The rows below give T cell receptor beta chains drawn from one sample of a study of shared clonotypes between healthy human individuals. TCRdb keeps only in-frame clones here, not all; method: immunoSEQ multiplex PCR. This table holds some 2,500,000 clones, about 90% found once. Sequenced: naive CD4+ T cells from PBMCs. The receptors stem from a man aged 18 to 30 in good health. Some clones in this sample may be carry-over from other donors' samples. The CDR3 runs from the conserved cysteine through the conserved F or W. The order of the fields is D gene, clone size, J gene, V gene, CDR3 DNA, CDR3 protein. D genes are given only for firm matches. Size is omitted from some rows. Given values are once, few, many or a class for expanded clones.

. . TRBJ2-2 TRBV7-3 TGTGCCAGCAGCCGCACTAGCGGGGAGCTGTTTTTT CASSRTSGELFF
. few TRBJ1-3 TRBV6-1 TGTGCCAGCACCTTAGGCGGAAACACCATATATTTT CASTLGGNTIYF
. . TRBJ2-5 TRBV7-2 TGTGCCAGCACCCCGAGCCGGTCTCTGGGGGGCCAGTACTTC CASTPSRSLGGQYF
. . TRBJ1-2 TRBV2 TGTGCCAGCATGGTGAGCCTCTACACCTTC CASMVSLYTF
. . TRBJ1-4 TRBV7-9 TGTGCCAGCAGCAACGGGTGGGGGGCAACTAATGAAAAACTGTTTTTT CASSNGWGATNEKLFF
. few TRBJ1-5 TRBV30 TGTGCCTGGAGTGGGAGTTTCAATAGCAATCAGCCCCAGCATTTT CAWSGSFNSNQPQHF
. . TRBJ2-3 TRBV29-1 TGCAGCGTCATAGGGTGGGAGCGCTCCACAGATACGCAGTATTTT CSVIGWERSTDTQYF
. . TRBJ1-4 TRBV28 TGTGCCAGCAGTTTTCTCGGCGCTGATGAAAAACTGTTTTTT CASSFLGADEKLFF
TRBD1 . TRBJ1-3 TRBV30 TGTGCCTGGAGTGCGGACAGGGGCTGGAACACCATATATTTT CAWSADRGWNTIYF
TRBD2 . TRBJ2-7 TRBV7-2 TGTGCCAGCAGCTTAGCTGTCATCGGGGGGTACGAGCAGTACTTC CASSLAVIGGYEQYF
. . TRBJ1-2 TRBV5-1 TGCGCCAGCAGCTTCGAGGGTCATGGCTACACCTTC CASSFEGHGYTF
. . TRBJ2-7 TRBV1 TGCACCAGCAGCCAATTTTTAGGGGACAGGCCTTCCTACGAGCAGTACTTC CTSSQFLGDRPSYEQYF
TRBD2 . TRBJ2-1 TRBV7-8 TGTGCCAGCAGCCCGTTCCGACTAGCGCCAAGCAATGAGCAGTTCTTC CASSPFRLAPSNEQFF
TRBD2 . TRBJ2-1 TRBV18 TGTGCCAGCGCCACGAGCGGGAGTGAGCAGTTCTTC CASATSGSEQFF
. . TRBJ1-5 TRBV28 TGTGCCAGCAGTTTATTGGGGGGGCAGCTTCAGCCCCAGCATTTT CASSLLGGQLQPQHF
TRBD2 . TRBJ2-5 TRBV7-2 TGTGCCAGCAGCTTTCGGACTAGTCAAGAGACCCAGTACTTC CASSFRTSQETQYF
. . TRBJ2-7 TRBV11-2 TGTGCCAGCAGCTTTACGGCCCCCCTCAGCTCCTACGAGCAGTACTTC CASSFTAPLSSYEQYF
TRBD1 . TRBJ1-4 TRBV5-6 TGTGCCAGCAGCTTCGGGACAGGACTTAATGAAAAACTGTTTTTT CASSFGTGLNEKLFF
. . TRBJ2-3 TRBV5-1 TGCGCCAGCAGCTTGGGCGCGGGGGCCTTTAGCACAGATACGCAGTATTTT CASSLGAGAFSTDTQYF
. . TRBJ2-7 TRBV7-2 TGTGCCAGCAGCTTAGTACAAATTGGGGCCTACGAGCAGTACTTC CASSLVQIGAYEQYF
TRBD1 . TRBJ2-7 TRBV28 TGTGCCAGCAGCGAACAGGGGGCGACCTCCTACGAGCAGTACTTC CASSEQGATSYEQYF
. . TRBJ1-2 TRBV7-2 TGTGCCAGCAGCTTATTAGGGGGGTACTATGGCTACACCTTC CASSLLGGYYGYTF
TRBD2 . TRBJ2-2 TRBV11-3 TGTGCCAGCAGCTTAACTAGCGGGCTGAACACCGGGGAGCTGTTTTTT CASSLTSGLNTGELFF
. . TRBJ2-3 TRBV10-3 TGTGCCGCCGCGGGTAGGTGGTCAGATACGCAGTATTTT CAAAGRWSDTQYF
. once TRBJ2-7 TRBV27 TGTGCCAGCAGTGGGCAGGGGCCCTACGAGCAGTACTTC CASSGQGPYEQYF
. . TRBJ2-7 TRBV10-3 TGTGCCATCAGTGATGCTAGTTCGGGCCACGAGCAGTACTTC CAISDASSGHEQYF
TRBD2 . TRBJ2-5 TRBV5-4 TGTGCCAGCAGCGGCGGGGGAGGGCAAGAGACCCAGTACTTC CASSGGGGQETQYF
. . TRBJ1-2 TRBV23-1 TGCGCCAGCAGTCAATCCGGAAAAGAGGGCTACACCTTC CASSQSGKEGYTF
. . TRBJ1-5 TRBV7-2 TGTGCCAGCAGCTTAACTTTTGGCAGGGATGGCAATCAGCCCCAGCATTTT CASSLTFGRDGNQPQHF